The clone carrying this TCR beta chain was observed a few times. This PCR relied on a set of 60 Vbeta primers and 13 Jbeta primers. This table comes from immunoSEQ multiplex PCR, and its TCRdb copy is limited to in-frame clones, with some not included. This sample has about 190,000 clones, with roughly 76% found just once. The sample originates from a study of cytomegalovirus exposure and HLA in healthy donors. This sequence was found in a man aged 35-49 years in good health and CMV-seropositive. The material sequenced was PBMCs.

CDR3 loop: CASSLRGHQPQHF. The CDR3 DNA is TGTGCCAGCAGCTTACGTGGCCATCAGCCCCAGCATTTT. The chain has TRBV7-8 and TRBJ1-5; no clear D gene. The V end was cut by 2 bases, the J end by 5 bases, with 7 bases between. Germline V gene sequence: CDR1 SGHVS, CDR2 FQNEAQ. This CDR3 is built from 13 residues.